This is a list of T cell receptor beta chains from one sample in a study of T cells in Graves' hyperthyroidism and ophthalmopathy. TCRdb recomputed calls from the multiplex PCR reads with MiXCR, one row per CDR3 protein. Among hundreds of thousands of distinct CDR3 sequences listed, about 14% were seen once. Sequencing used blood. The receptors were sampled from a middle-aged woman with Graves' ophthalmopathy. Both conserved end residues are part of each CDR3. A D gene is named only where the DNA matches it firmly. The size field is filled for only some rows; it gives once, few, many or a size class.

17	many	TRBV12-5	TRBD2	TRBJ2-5	TGTGCTAGTGGATTCAGCCCGGGACTAGCTAACCAAGAGACCCAGTACTTC	CASGFSPGLANQETQYF
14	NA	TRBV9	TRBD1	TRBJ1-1	TGTGCCAGCAGTCTCATGACAGGGGGATTTGAAGCTTTCTTT	CASSLMTGGFEAFF
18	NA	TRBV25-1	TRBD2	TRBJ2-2	TGTGCCTCCGACCGACGGACTAGCGGGAGTCCGATCACCGGGGAGCTGTTTTTT	CASDRRTSGSPITGELFF
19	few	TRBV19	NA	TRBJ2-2	TGTGCCAGTAGTCCGACACCCCGAGGGCCGAATTCGAACACCGGGGAGCTGTTTTTT	CASSPTPRGPNSNTGELFF
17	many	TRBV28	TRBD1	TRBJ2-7	TGTGCCAGCAGCACGACCCCGACAGACAGGGGAGCCTACGAGCAGTACTTC	CASSTTPTDRGAYEQYF
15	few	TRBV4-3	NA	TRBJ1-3	TGCGCCAGCAGCCAAGATGTCAGGGCTGGAAACACCATATATTTT	CASSQDVRAGNTIYF
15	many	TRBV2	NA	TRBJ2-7	TGTGCCAGCAGTGAAGCTCCCGAGACGGTCTACGAGCAGTACTTC	CASSEAPETVYEQYF
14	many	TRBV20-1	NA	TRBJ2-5	TGCAGTGCTAGATCCCCCCTACCGTCGCAGACCCAGTACTTC	CSARSPLPSQTQYF
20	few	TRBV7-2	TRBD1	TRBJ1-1	TGTGCCAGCAGCTTACGGGGGGAACCCGGGGACAGGGGGACTATCACTGAAGCTTTCTTT	CASSLRGEPGDRGTITEAFF
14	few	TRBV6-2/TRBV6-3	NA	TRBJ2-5	TGTGCCAGCAGTTACCCCCGAGGGCCGGAGACCCAGTACTTC	CASSYPRGPETQYF
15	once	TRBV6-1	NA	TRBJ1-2	TGTGCCAGCAACCCTCTGACAGGCAAGGACTATGGCTACACCTTC	CASNPLTGKDYGYTF
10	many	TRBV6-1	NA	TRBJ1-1	TGTGCCAGCATCTACACTGAAGCTTTCTTT	CASIYTEAFF
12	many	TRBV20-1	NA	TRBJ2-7	TGCAGTGGCGAAGACGGCAACTACGAGCAGTACTTC	CSGEDGNYEQYF
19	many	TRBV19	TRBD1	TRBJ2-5	TGTGCCAGTAGTATAACCGGGACAGGGGGCTTCGGGGGACAAGAGACCCAGTACTTC	CASSITGTGGFGGQETQYF
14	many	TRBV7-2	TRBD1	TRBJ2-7	TGTGCCAGCAGCTGGGACAGGGGGCTATACGAGCAGTACTTC	CASSWDRGLYEQYF
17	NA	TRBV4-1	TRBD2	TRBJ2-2	TGCGCCAGCAGCCAAGATTTCGGCGGGAGGGACACCGGGGAGCTGTTTTTT	CASSQDFGGRDTGELFF
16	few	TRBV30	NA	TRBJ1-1	TGTGCCTGGACCCCTCTATGGTCACCGTCAGGGACTGAAGCTTTCTTT	CAWTPLWSPSGTEAFF
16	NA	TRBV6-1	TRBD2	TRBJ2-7	TGTGCCAGCAGTAGATCTAGCGGGAGGGCCGACTACGAGCAGTACTTC	CASSRSSGRADYEQYF
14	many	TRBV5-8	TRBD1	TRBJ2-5	TGTGCCAGCAACCGACAGGGATTGGGAGAGACCCAGTACTTC	CASNRQGLGETQYF
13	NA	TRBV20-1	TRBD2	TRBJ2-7	TGCAGTGCTAGATTACTAGCGACCTACGAGCAGTACTTC	CSARLLATYEQYF
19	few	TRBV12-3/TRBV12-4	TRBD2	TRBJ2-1	TGTGCCAGCACCTTGGGGGGGACTAGCGGGTACTACTCCTACAATGAGCAGTTCTTC	CASTLGGTSGYYSYNEQFF
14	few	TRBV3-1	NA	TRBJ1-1	TGTGCCAGCAGCCAAGCATGGATGAACACTGAAGCTTTCTTT	CASSQAWMNTEAFF
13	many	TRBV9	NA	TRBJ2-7	TGTGCCAGCAGCGTATCTCTAGGCTACGAGCAGTACTTC	CASSVSLGYEQYF
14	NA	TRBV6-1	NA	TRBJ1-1	TGTGCCAGCAGGACGACCAGGGCGATCGGTGAAACTTTCTTT	CASRTTRAIGETFF
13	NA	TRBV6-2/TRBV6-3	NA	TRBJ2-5	TGTGCCGCCCGGGACCCAGGGAGTGAGACCCAGTACTTC	CAARDPGSETQYF
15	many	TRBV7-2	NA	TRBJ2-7	TGTGCCAGCAGCTTATCGTCCGGAGCCCCCTACGTGCAGTACTTC	CASSLSSGAPYVQYF
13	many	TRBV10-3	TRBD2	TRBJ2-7	TGTGCCATCAGAGCGGGGGGGAGTTACGAGCAGTACTTC	CAIRAGGSYEQYF
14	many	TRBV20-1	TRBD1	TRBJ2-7	TGCAGTGCTGGAGACAGGGACATTATGTACGAGCAGTACTTC	CSAGDRDIMYEQYF
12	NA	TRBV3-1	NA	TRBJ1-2	TGTGCCAGCAGCCAAGGGACGTCTGGCTACACCTTC	CASSQGTSGYTF
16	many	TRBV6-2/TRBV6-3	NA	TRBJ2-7	TGTGCCAGCAGTTTGGGTGGAGGGGAGCGGTACTACGAGCAGTACTTC	CASSLGGGERYYEQYF
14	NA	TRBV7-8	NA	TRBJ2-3	TGTGCCAGCAGCCCAGCCCCTAGCACAGATACGCAGTATTTT	CASSPAPSTDTQYF
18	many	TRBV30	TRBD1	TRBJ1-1	TGTGCCTGGGCCAGACAGGGGGGAATGGTTGGCTTGTACACTGAAGCTTTCTTT	CAWARQGGMVGLYTEAFF
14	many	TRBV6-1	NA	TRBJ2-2	TGTGCCACCTGGGGAAGGGTTAAGGCCGGGGAGCTGTTTTTT	CATWGRVKAGELFF
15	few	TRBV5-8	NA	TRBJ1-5	TGTGCCAGCAGTGACGGTGTAACGCAGGATCAGCCCCAGCATTTT	CASSDGVTQDQPQHF
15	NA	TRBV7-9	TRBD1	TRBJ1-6	TGTGCCAGCAGCTCGACAGGGGGGGAGAATTCACCCCTCCACTTT	CASSSTGGENSPLHF
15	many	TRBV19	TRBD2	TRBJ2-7	TGTGCCAGTAGTATAGCGGTAGCGGGAGACTACGAGCAGTACTTC	CASSIAVAGDYEQYF
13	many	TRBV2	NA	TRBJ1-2	TGTGCCAGCAGGGACACAGGGACCCTCGACTACACCTTC	CASRDTGTLDYTF
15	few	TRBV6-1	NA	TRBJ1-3	TGTGCCAGCAGTGAATCGTCGTCAGTTGGAACCACCATATATTTT	CASSESSSVGTTIYF
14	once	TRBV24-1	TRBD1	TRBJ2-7	TGTGCCACCAGTCCGGGACAGGGCACCTACGAGCAGTACTTC	CATSPGQGTYEQYF
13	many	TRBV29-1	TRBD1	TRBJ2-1	TGCAGCACTGAGGGGACAGACTACAATGAGCAGTTCTTC	CSTEGTDYNEQFF
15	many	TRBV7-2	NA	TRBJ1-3	TGTGCCAGCAGCCCTATGCCCGCCTCTGGAAACACCATATATTTT	CASSPMPASGNTIYF
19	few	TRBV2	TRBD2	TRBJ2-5	TGTGCCAGCAGGGTTAGCGGGAGGGCCCAAACTTCCCCGAAAGAGACCCAGTACTTC	CASRVSGRAQTSPKETQYF
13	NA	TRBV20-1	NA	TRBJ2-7	TGCAGTGCCGCGGGGCGGGTGTCCTACGAGCAGTACTTC	CSAAGRVSYEQYF
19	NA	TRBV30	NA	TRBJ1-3	TGTGCCTCGACCCGGGCAGGGAGGTTACGGTTTCGCTCTGGAGACACCATATATTTT	CASTRAGRLRFRSGDTIYF
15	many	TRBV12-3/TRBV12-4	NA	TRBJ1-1	TGTGCCAGCAGTTTAAGTTTAACGGGACAAAGAACGGCTTTCTTT	CASSLSLTGQRTAFF